This T cell receptor beta chain was profiled in a study of beta chain features in type 1 diabetes. Isolated RNA was reverse transcribed in full, so expressed TCRB transcripts were sequenced. Naive, central memory and regulatory T cell samples came to a mean of approximately 3.6 million reads. The table came from immunoSEQ multiplex PCR; TCRdb's copy has only in-frame clones and leaves some out. The table includes about half a million clones, 9.5% to 12% detected once. Germline V gives CDR1 SGHTA, CDR2 FQGTGA. J gave up 7 bases and V 5 bases, and 9 bases lay outside the gene matches. The CDR3 runs to 15 residues. This clone was observed a few times.

The receptor comes from a woman between 18 and 29 years old in good health. J is TRBJ1-4 and V is TRBV7-3, with 8 bases fitting TRBD1. Sample: naive CD4+ T cells from blood. For the CDR3, the DNA is TGTGCCAGCAGCCCCACCCCCGGGACAGGTGAAAAACTGTTTTTT. This codes for CASSPTPGTGEKLFF.